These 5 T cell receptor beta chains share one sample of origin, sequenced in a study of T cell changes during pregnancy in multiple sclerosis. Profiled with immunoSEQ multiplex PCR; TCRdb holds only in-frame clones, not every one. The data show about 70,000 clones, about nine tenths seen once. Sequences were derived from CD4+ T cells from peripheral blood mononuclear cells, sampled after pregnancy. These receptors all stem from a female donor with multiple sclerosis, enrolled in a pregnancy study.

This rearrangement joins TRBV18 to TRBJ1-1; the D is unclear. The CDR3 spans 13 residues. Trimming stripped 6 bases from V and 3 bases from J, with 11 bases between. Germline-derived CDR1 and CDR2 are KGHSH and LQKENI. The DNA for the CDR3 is TGTGCCAGCTCCCTGGGCGGGGACACTGAAGCTTTCTTT. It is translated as CASSLGGDTEAFF.

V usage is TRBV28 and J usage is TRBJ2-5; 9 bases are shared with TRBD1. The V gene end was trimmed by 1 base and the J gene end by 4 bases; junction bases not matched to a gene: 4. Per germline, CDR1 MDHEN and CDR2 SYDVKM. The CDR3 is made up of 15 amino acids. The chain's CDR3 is CASSLYTGGSETQYF. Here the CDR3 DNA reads TGTGCCAGCAGTTTATATACAGGGGGCTCAGAGACCCAGTACTTC.

The CDR3 sequence: CASSLATGNTEAFF. CDR3 coding DNA: TGTGCCAGCAGCTTAGCGACGGGGAACACTGAAGCTTTCTTT. The V gene is TRBV7-2, the J gene TRBJ1-1; D unresolved. This CDR3 has 14 amino acids. The germline V and J ends were trimmed by 0 bases and 1 base, with 6 bases remaining between them. Germline CDR1 reads SGHTA; CDR2 reads FQGNSA.

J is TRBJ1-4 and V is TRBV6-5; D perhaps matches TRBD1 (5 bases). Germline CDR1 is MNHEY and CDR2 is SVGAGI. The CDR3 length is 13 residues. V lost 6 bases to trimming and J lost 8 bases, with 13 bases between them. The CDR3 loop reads CASRQPGGEKLFF. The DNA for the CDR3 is TGTGCCAGCAGACAACCCGGGGGAGAAAAACTGTTTTTT.

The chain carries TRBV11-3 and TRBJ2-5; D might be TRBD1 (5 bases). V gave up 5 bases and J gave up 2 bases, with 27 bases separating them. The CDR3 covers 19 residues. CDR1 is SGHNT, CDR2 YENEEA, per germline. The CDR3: CASSPGRTHTFPLQETQYF. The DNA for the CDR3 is TGTGCCAGCAGCCCCGGCCGGACACATACGTTCCCTTTACAAGAGACCCAGTACTTC.